There are many counts of the clone carrying this T cell receptor (beta chain). The antigen remains undetermined. Germline-derived CDR1 and CDR2 are SGHTA and FQGNSA. The CDR3 spans 11 residues. Trimming removed 3 bases from V and 5 bases from J, with 2 bases in between. A single record per CDR3 protein comes from TCRdb applying MiXCR to the 5' RACE reads. The sample has some 630,000 distinct CDR3 sequences; about 7.1% are singletons. The data were taken from a study of identical twins. Broader study findings: Among monozygotic twins, out-of-frame TCR alpha sharing exceeded what models predicted. Cord blood's abundant beta clonotypes had fewer insertions, unlike memory repertoires. Potential partial confounding of zero-insertion analyses by invariant MAIT and iNKT cells was noted.

The same data also contributed to another study, on yellow fever vaccine responses in identical twins.

V and J are TRBV7-2 and TRBJ2-4; D unclear. What was sequenced was PBMCs. The sequence was obtained from a woman under 30 in good health. The CDR3 reads CASSFQNIQYF. In nucleotides, the CDR3 is TGTGCCAGCAGCTTCCAAAACATTCAGTACTTC.